This T cell receptor beta chain was documented in a study of shared clonotypes between healthy human individuals. Turning to the study itself: The study enrolled two women and three men aged 18 to 49. Regarding the study as a whole: It was the few donors that limited the genetic and exposure-history diversity represented.

CDR3 length: 15 residues. In germline, CDR1 is MNHEY, CDR2 SMNVEV (reference sequence). The germline V and J ends were trimmed by 5 bases and 0 bases, with 14 bases remaining between them. As to this clone: Its antigen is unknown.

The repertoire was sequenced with immunoSEQ multiplex PCR; TCRdb's copy has only in-frame clones and lacks some. The profile covers 1.6 million or so clones, with roughly 96% appearing a single time and about 1.2% taken by the ten largest. Naive CD4+ cells were CD45RA-selected; the remaining cells were memory. The receptor was derived from a man between 25 and 39 years old in good health. V gene TRBV27 combines with J gene TRBJ2-7, with a possible D match to TRBD2 (6 bases). Material: naive CD4+ T cells sorted from blood. The subset: CD45RA+ positively selected. CDR3 loop: CASSRKAGSSYEQYF. CDR3 in DNA: TGTGCCAGCAGTCGAAAAGCGGGTAGCTCCTACGAGCAGTACTTC.